In its sample, the clone carrying this T cell receptor beta chain was seen once. Its antigen remains unknown. This sample was included in a study of cytomegalovirus exposure and HLA in healthy donors. Overall study: It was reported in a later analysis that the same platform had been used for the 110 or so validation repertoires as for the 666 first-cohort repertoires.

Germline V lookup: CDR1 SGHRS, CDR2 YFSETQ. The CDR3 length is 15 residues. Trimming cost V 2 bases and J 2 bases; bases outside gene matches: 2. Whole-study findings and limits: Confirmation in vitro established that a few CMV-associated chains were specific for CMV antigens. It was approximately 150 TCR beta chains that were listed as cytomegalovirus-associated.

Donors came from a validation cohort of over a hundred subjects, distinct from the first 666-subject cohort. Sequencing was performed with immunoSEQ multiplex PCR; in TCRdb, only in-frame clones are kept and a portion is missing. The sample carries about 240,000 clones, 80% to 90% recorded once. The sample taken for sequencing was PBMCs. This receptor was identified in a man younger than 35 in good health and CMV-seronegative. The V call is TRBV5-1, the J call TRBJ2-2, with 8 positions matching TRBD2. The chain's CDR3 is CASSFSGGNTGELFF. The DNA of the CDR3 is TGCGCCAGCAGCTTCAGCGGGGGCAACACCGGGGAGCTGTTTTTT.